Presented here are 31 T cell receptor beta chains from one specimen sequenced in a study of CD8+ T cells in alopecia areata. Reverse transcription of extracted RNA yielded cDNA, which provided the sequencing template. Clones were sequenced by immunoSEQ multiplex PCR, and TCRdb holds only the in-frame ones, with some missing. The table has 150,000 or so clones, about 60% seen once. The starting material was CD4+ T cells sorted from blood, obtained at week 0. The receptors originated from a human donor with alopecia areata.

The chain recombines TRBV2 with TRBJ1-2; the match to TRBD1 covers 8 bases. J was trimmed by 8 bases and V by 3 bases; bases with no gene match: 8. Germline V gives CDR1 SNHLY, CDR2 FYNNEI. The CDR3 contains 14 residues. CDR3 sequence reads: CASSDFAQGGGYTF. The DNA for the CDR3 is TGTGCCAGCAGTGATTTTGCACAGGGGGGCGGCTACACCTTC.

V is TRBV19 and J is TRBJ2-3, with 7 bases lining up with TRBD2. Trimming at V came to 1 base and at J to 1 base, leaving 2 bases not matched to a gene. This CDR3 spans 15 amino acids. CDR1 is LNHDA, CDR2 SQIVND, per germline (reference sequence). The CDR3 bases are TGTGCCAGTAGTATAGGCGGGGGAGGCACAGATACGCAGTATTTT. This gives the protein CASSIGGGGTDTQYF.

V usage is TRBV4-1 and J usage is TRBJ1-2; D is unclear. CDR1 is MGHRA, CDR2 YSYEKL, per germline. The CDR3 runs 15 residues. The V gene lost 6 bases and the J gene lost 7 bases, with 21 bases spanning the gap. CDR3 sequence reads: CASSNGGLLLRGYTF. The CDR3 coding sequence is TGCGCCAGCAGTAACGGAGGTCTTTTATTGCGTGGCTACACCTTC.

The chain has TRBV5-1 and TRBJ2-7, with unresolved D. V was trimmed by 0 bases and J by 3 bases, leaving 4 bases between them. The germline CDR1 and CDR2 sequences are SGHRS and YFSETQ. The CDR3 extends over 12 amino acids. In DNA, the CDR3 is TGCGCCAGCAGCTTGGATCACTACGAGCAGTACTTC. This translates into CASSLDHYEQYF.

The rearrangement links TRBV7-9 to TRBJ1-6; maybe TRBD1 (5 bases). CDR3 size: 15 residues. The ends were cut back, 3 bases at V and 7 bases at J, with 13 bases in the middle. In germline, CDR1 is SEHNR, CDR2 FQNEAQ (reference sequence). CDR3 nucleotide sequence: TGTGCCAGCAGCTTCCTGGGTGGGGGGAATTCACCCCTCCACTTT. It specifies CASSFLGGGNSPLHF. The full variable domain, in which reference TRBV7-9 and TRBJ1-6 provide the parts outside the CDR3, is DTGVSQNPRHKITKRGQNVTFRCDPISEHNRLYWYRQTLGQGPEFLTYFQNEAQLEKSRLLSDRFSAERPKGSFSTLEIQRTEQGDSAMYLCASSFLGGGNSPLHFGNGTRLTVT.

The chain recombines TRBV4-2 with TRBJ1-1; D gene unclear. The CDR3 length is 13 residues. Germline values: CDR1 LGHNA, CDR2 YNFKEQ. Trimming shortened V by 1 base and J by 4 bases, and 7 bases separated the two germline ends. CDR3 sequence (DNA): TGTGCCAGCAGCCAAGCGGTATTCACTGAAGCTTTCTTT. Encoded protein: CASSQAVFTEAFF.

The chain recombines TRBV29-1 with TRBJ1-1; D is uncertain. V gave up 3 bases and J gave up 0 bases, with 8 bases separating them. The CDR3 is made up of 13 amino acids. Per the germline V gene, CDR1 is SQVTM and CDR2 is ANQGSEA. The CDR3 spells CSVEEYMNTEAFF. The CDR3 DNA sequence: TGCAGCGTTGAGGAATACATGAACACTGAAGCTTTCTTT.

This chain joins TRBV18 and TRBJ2-7; unclear D gene. The V gene's germline CDR1 is KGHSH and CDR2 LQKENI. V was pared by 4 bases and J by 7 bases, with 5 bases between. This CDR3 spans 10 amino acids. Written as DNA, the CDR3 is TGTGCCAGCTCACTTCCTGAGCAGTACTTC. Its protein product is CASSLPEQYF.

The V call is TRBV6-1, the J call TRBJ1-5, with D hard to call. Germline lookup yields CDR1 MNHNS and CDR2 SASEGT. The CDR3 is made up of 15 amino acids. The germline V and J ends were trimmed by 4 bases and 3 bases, with 13 bases remaining between them. The CDR3 DNA is TGTGCCAGCAGTGTGCAGGAAGATATCAATCAGCCCCAGCATTTT. Protein product: CASSVQEDINQPQHF.

This clone was detected a few times. Other DNA sequences in this sample translate to the same CDR3. V gene TRBV5-1 combines with J gene TRBJ2-6; no definite D call. Looked up from germline, CDR1 is SGHRS and CDR2 is YFSETQ. V gave up 0 bases and J gave up 10 bases, with 11 bases separating them. This CDR3 comprises 14 residues. The CDR3 spells CASSLGAGANVLTF. In nucleotides, the CDR3 is TGCGCCAGCAGCTTGGGGGCCGGAGCTAACGTCCTGACTTTC. Full variable domain (outside the CDR3, taken from reference TRBV5-1 and TRBJ2-6): KAGVTQTPRYLIKTRGQQVTLSCSPISGHRSVSWYQQTPGQGLQFLFEYFSETQRNKGNFPGRFSGRQFSNSRSEMNVSTLELGDSALYLCASSLGAGANVLTFGAGSRLTVL.

The genes are TRBV7-2 and TRBJ1-1; D is uncertain. The CDR3 consists of 13 residues. Germline V gene sequence: CDR1 SGHTA, CDR2 FQGNSA. V lost 2 bases and J lost 0, with 4 bases in between. CDR3: CASSLYLNTEAFF. CDR3 sequence (DNA): TGTGCCAGCAGCTTATATTTGAACACTGAAGCTTTCTTT.

The V gene is TRBV25-1, the J gene TRBJ2-5, with D possibly TRBD1 on 6 matching bases. The length of the CDR3 is 13 residues. CDR1 and CDR2 (germline): MGHDK, SYGVNS. The V end lost 4 bases, the J end lost 5 bases, and 11 bases lay between the germline ends. CDR3: CASSAQGTETQYF. The CDR3 coding sequence is TGTGCCAGCAGTGCACAGGGTACGGAGACCCAGTACTTC. The whole variable domain, remainder taken from reference TRBV25-1 and TRBJ2-5, is EADIYQTPRYLVIGTGKKITLECSQTMGHDKMYWYQQDPGMELHLIHYSYGVNSTEKGDLSSESTVSRIRTEHFPLTLESARPSHTSQYLCASSAQGTETQYFGPGTRLLVL.

The gene calls are TRBV30 and TRBJ2-3; 13 bases match TRBD2. V shed 6 bases and J 0 bases; nucleotides not matched to a gene: 15. This CDR3 is 19 amino acids long. Germline V gene lookup returns CDR1 GTSNPN and CDR2 SVGIG (reference sequence). CDR3 loop: CACPPSSTSGGESTDTQYF. As DNA, the CDR3 is TGTGCCTGCCCTCCCTCGTCTACTAGCGGGGGGGAAAGCACAGATACGCAGTATTTT.

The V call is TRBV30, the J call TRBJ1-2; possible D gene TRBD1, 5 bases. The CDR3 has 13 residues. Germline V lookup: CDR1 GTSNPN, CDR2 SVGIG (reference sequence). Trimming removed 4 bases at V and 8 bases at J, with 17 bases between. CDR3 region: CAWKSGPGQGYTF. The DNA for the CDR3 is TGTGCCTGGAAATCCGGCCCAGGGCAAGGCTACACCTTC.

In this sample, this clone turned up once. The chain has TRBV18 and TRBJ2-3; the D is unclear. Trimming removed 8 bases from V and 4 bases from J, with 10 bases in between. The CDR3 length is 12 residues. Looked up from germline, CDR1 is KGHSH and CDR2 is LQKENI. CDR3 protein: CASELIADTQYF. The DNA of the CDR3 is TGTGCCAGCGAGTTGATCGCAGATACGCAGTATTTT.

Comment on this clone: Other DNA sequences in this sample translate to the same CDR3. The chain couples TRBV29-1 to TRBJ1-1; D may be TRBD1 (5 bases). V was shortened by 3 bases and J by 0 bases, with 8 bases between the two germline ends. The germline V gene has CDR1 SQVTM and CDR2 ANQGSEA. This CDR3 contains 13 residues. The CDR3 DNA follows: TGCAGCGTTGACAGGGTTATGAACACTGAAGCTTTCTTT. This translates into CSVDRVMNTEAFF.

V is TRBV27 and J is TRBJ1-5; no firm D call. CDR1 and CDR2 from the germline V gene are MNHEY and SMNVEV (reference sequence). The V end lost 2 bases, the J end lost 7 bases, and 18 bases lay between the germline ends. The CDR3 totals 16 residues. CDR3 loop: CASSLRGGQRAQPQHF. The CDR3 coding sequence is TGTGCCAGCAGTTTACGGGGTGGTCAACGGGCCCAGCCCCAGCATTTT.

V and J are TRBV27 and TRBJ2-7, with a tentative D call TRBD1 (5 bases). Trimming stripped 1 base from V and 6 bases from J, with 13 bases between. The CDR3 runs to 14 residues. CDR1 is MNHEY, CDR2 SMNVEV, per germline (reference sequence). CDR3 bases: TGTGCCAGCAGTTTATTCCCCCAGGGCTCCGAGCAGTACTTC. Translation gives CASSLFPQGSEQYF.

The chain couples TRBV30 to TRBJ1-2; possible D gene TRBD1, 5 bases. V was trimmed by 3 bases and J by 5 bases, leaving 10 bases between them. The CDR3 consists of 12 residues. CDR1 and CDR2 from the germline V gene are GTSNPN and SVGIG (reference sequence). The CDR3 DNA is TGTGCCTGGAGCAGGGTGGGATATGGCTACACCTTC. It translates to CAWSRVGYGYTF.

This chain joins TRBV5-4 and TRBJ1-6; D uncertain. This CDR3 has 12 residues. V lost 0 bases to trimming and J lost 9 bases, with 4 bases between them. The germline V gene has CDR1 SGHNT and CDR2 YYREEE (reference sequence). The CDR3 DNA reads as TGTGCCAGCAGCTTGGCCTCTTCACCCCTCCACTTT. Translating gives CASSLASSPLHF. Full variable domain (outside the CDR3, taken from reference TRBV5-4 and TRBJ1-6): ETGVTQSPTHLIKTRGQQVTLRCSSQSGHNTVSWYQQALGQGPQFIFQYYREEENGRGNFPPRFSGLQFPNYSSELNVNALELDDSALYLCASSLASSPLHFGNGTRLTVT.

This clone was picked up a small number of times. The chain carries TRBV5-4 and TRBJ2-7; TRBD1 matches at 9 bases. The CDR3 runs 16 residues. The V gene's germline CDR1 is SGHNT and CDR2 YYREEE (reference sequence). With 2 bases clipped from V and 1 base from J, the junction kept 7 bases outside the gene matches. The CDR3 sequence is CASSFGGTGLSYEQYF. CDR3 sequence (DNA): TGTGCCAGCAGCTTTGGCGGGACAGGGTTGTCCTACGAGCAGTACTTC.

The count of this clone is one. CDR3 coding DNA: TGCAGCGTTGTAGTACAGGGGGCTGATGAGCAGTTCTTC. It yields the protein CSVVVQGADEQFF. The V call is TRBV29-1, the J call TRBJ2-1, with 9 bases matching TRBD1. V trimming: 4 bases; J trimming: 8 bases; junction bases outside the gene matches: 6. The CDR3 loop spans 13 amino acids. CDR1 is SQVTM and CDR2 is ANQGSEA in the germline V gene.

V and J are TRBV7-9 and TRBJ2-3; D is possibly TRBD1 (6 bases). The CDR3 is 16 residues long. Germline CDR1 is SEHNR and CDR2 is FQNEAQ (reference sequence). With 7 bases removed from V and 2 bases from J, the gap between germline ends came to 19 bases. CDR3 sequence (DNA): TGTGCCAGCAACCCTGCAGGGGCCAGGGTCACAGATACGCAGTATTTT. This codes for CASNPAGARVTDTQYF.

The genes are TRBV15 and TRBJ2-4; the D call may be TRBD1 or TRBD2 (5 bases each). The V and J ends lost 0 bases and 1 base respectively, with 16 bases between them. The CDR3 runs to 18 residues. Germline-derived CDR1 and CDR2 are LNHNV and YYDKDF (reference sequence). As DNA, the CDR3 is TGTGCCACCAGCAGAGATATTTCGGCTGGGGACGCCAAAAACATTCAGTACTTC. Amino acids: CATSRDISAGDAKNIQYF.

This clone occurred a few times. CDR3 in DNA: TGTGCCAGCAGCTTAGATCTAACTAGCACCGGGGAGCTGTTTTTT. Its protein product is CASSLDLTSTGELFF. The V call is TRBV11-3, the J call TRBJ2-2; D possibly corresponds to TRBD2 (5 bases). The V end was cut by 0 bases, the J end by 4 bases, with 9 bases between. Germline V CDR1 and CDR2: SGHNT, YENEEA. The CDR3 runs to 15 residues.

The chain links TRBV29-1 to TRBJ2-5; D is undetermined. This CDR3 spans 12 amino acids. CDR1 is SQVTM and CDR2 is ANQGSEA in the germline V gene. Deletions cut 0 bases from V and 7 bases from J, with 9 bases between. The CDR3 DNA follows: TGCAGCGTTGAAGATCTATTTACGACCCAGTACTTC. This encodes CSVEDLFTTQYF.

This chain links TRBV30 with TRBJ2-7; no reliable D call. CDR3 length: 12 amino acids. Germline V gives CDR1 GTSNPN, CDR2 SVGIG (reference sequence). V was trimmed by 2 bases and J by 6 bases, leaving 11 bases between them. This CDR3 reads CAWSRSGSEQYF. The DNA for the CDR3 is TGTGCCTGGAGTAGAAGTGGGTCCGAGCAGTACTTC.

J is TRBJ2-5 and V is TRBV29-1, with 11 positions matching TRBD1. The CDR3 has 14 amino acids. The V gene's germline CDR1 is SQVTM and CDR2 ANQGSEA. Trimming at V came to 2 bases and at J to 4 bases, leaving 3 bases not matched to a gene. The CDR3 DNA sequence: TGCAGCGTTGAAAGGACAGGGGGCCGAGAGACCCAGTACTTC. Amino acid sequence: CSVERTGGRETQYF.

V usage is TRBV4-1 and J usage is TRBJ1-2; 7 nucleotides agree with TRBD1. Germline V gene sequence: CDR1 MGHRA, CDR2 YSYEKL. The length of the CDR3 is 16 residues. V lost 1 base, J lost 6 bases, and 11 bases stayed unmatched. For the CDR3, the DNA is TGCGCCAGCAGCCAAGGGGACTCGGGACAGAAGAATGGCTACACCTTC. It yields the protein CASSQGDSGQKNGYTF.

V and J are TRBV29-1 and TRBJ2-1, with D perhaps matching TRBD1 or TRBD2 (5 bases each). Trimming left V 3 bases short and J 5 bases short, with 17 bases between. Germline V gene sequence: CDR1 SQVTM, CDR2 ANQGSEA. This CDR3 is built from 15 residues. CDR3 DNA sequence: TGCAGCGTTGATGCTGAGAGGGGCGGTGACAATGAGCAGTTCTTC. This sequence encodes CSVDAERGGDNEQFF.

This clone was recorded a few times. The chain uses TRBV27 and TRBJ1-1, with D uncertain. The CDR3 totals 13 residues. Germline CDR1 MNHEY, CDR2 SMNVEV (reference sequence). V was cut by 8 bases and J by 2 bases, with 12 bases left in between. This CDR3 is CASARRKNTEAFF. CDR3 nucleotide sequence: TGTGCCAGCGCCCGGCGGAAAAACACTGAAGCTTTCTTT.